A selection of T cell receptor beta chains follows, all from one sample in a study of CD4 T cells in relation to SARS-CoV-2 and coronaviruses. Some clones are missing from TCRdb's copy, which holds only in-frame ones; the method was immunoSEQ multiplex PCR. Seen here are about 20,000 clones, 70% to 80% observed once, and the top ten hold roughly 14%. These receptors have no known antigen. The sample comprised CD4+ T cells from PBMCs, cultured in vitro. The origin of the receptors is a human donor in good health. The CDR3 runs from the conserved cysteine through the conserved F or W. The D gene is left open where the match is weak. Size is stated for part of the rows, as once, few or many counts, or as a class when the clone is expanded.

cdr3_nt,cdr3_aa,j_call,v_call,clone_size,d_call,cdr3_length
TGTGCCACCAGTGACTGGAAGACGGCTGAAGCTTTCTTT,CATSDWKTAEAFF,TRBJ1-1,TRBV24-1,NA,NA,13
TGTGCCAGTAGTAGCCAAAGAGACACTGAAGCTTTCTTT,CASSSQRDTEAFF,TRBJ1-1,TRBV19,NA,NA,13
TGTGCCACCAGTGAGGATGGGACGGGGAGTGGTGGCTACACCTTC,CATSEDGTGSGGYTF,TRBJ1-2,TRBV24-1,NA,NA,15
TGTGCCACCAGAGGGACAACCTACGAGCAGTACTTC,CATRGTTYEQYF,TRBJ2-7,TRBV27,NA,NA,12
TGTGCCAGCAGTTTTGGGGAAACACGCGCCGCCTACGAGCAGTACTTC,CASSFGETRAAYEQYF,TRBJ2-7,TRBV27,few,NA,16
TGTGCCAGCAGTCCAACAGTATACAATGAGCAGTTCTTC,CASSPTVYNEQFF,TRBJ2-1,TRBV11-2,NA,NA,13
TGTGCCAGTAGGGGGACAGGGAATCAGCCCCAGCATTTT,CASRGTGNQPQHF,TRBJ1-5,TRBV19,NA,TRBD1,13
TGTGCCTTAGGTGGGGGGGCATCTAACTATGGCTACACCTTC,CALGGGASNYGYTF,TRBJ1-2,TRBV7-9,NA,NA,14
TGTGCCAGCAGTACCCCCCGGGACAGGGGGCGTGAAGCTTTCTTT,CASSTPRDRGREAFF,TRBJ1-1,TRBV27,NA,TRBD1,15
TGTGCCAGCAGTTACGGGTCAGGACTAGCCTTCTTC,CASSYGSGLAFF,TRBJ2-1,TRBV6-2/TRBV6-3,NA,TRBD2,12
TGTGCCAGCAGCCAATCAGGCTCCTACGAGCAGTACTTC,CASSQSGSYEQYF,TRBJ2-7,TRBV3-1/TRBV3-2,NA,NA,13
TGTGCCAGCAGTGACGGGGACAACACTGAAGCTTTCTTT,CASSDGDNTEAFF,TRBJ1-1,TRBV6-4,NA,NA,13
TGCGCCAGCAGCTTGATGTCTAGCGGGAGGTATTGGGATACGCAGTATTTT,CASSLMSSGRYWDTQYF,TRBJ2-3,TRBV5-1,once,TRBD2,17
TGTGCCAGCAGCTTAGCTGGGGCCAACGTCCTGACTTTC,CASSLAGANVLTF,TRBJ2-6,TRBV7-3,NA,NA,13
TGTGCCAGCACCCGGACAGGGAGCCACGAGCAGTACTTC,CASTRTGSHEQYF,TRBJ2-7,TRBV28,NA,TRBD1,13
TGCGCCAGCAGCTTGGGACAGGAGCAAGAGACCCAGTACTTC,CASSLGQEQETQYF,TRBJ2-5,TRBV5-1,NA,NA,14
TGTGCCAGTAGTATTGCTAGCAGTTACAATGAGCAGTTCTTC,CASSIASSYNEQFF,TRBJ2-1,TRBV19,NA,NA,14
TGTGCCAGCAGCAAAGAGGCCACAGGGGGCGGGTACGAGCAGTACTTC,CASSKEATGGGYEQYF,TRBJ2-7,TRBV21-1,NA,NA,16
TGTGCCAGCAGCAACAGAAACTATGGCTACACCTTC,CASSNRNYGYTF,TRBJ1-2,TRBV7-8,NA,NA,12
TGTGCCAGCGGACCGAATAGCGGGAGGGCCCAAGAGACCCAGTACTTC,CASGPNSGRAQETQYF,TRBJ2-5,TRBV5-4,NA,TRBD2,16
TGTGCCAGCAGCTTTCGGTCCGGGGGGCGCGACGGGGAGCTGTTTTTT,CASSFRSGGRDGELFF,TRBJ2-2,TRBV7-9,once,NA,16
TGTGCCAGCAGCGTAGGTTCCAACTATATCGATGAGCAGTTCTTC,CASSVGSNYIDEQFF,TRBJ2-1,TRBV9,NA,NA,15
TGTGCCAGCTCAACGTATCTGGGAACCGACTTCGGGGAGACCCAGTACTTC,CASSTYLGTDFGETQYF,TRBJ2-5,TRBV18,NA,NA,17